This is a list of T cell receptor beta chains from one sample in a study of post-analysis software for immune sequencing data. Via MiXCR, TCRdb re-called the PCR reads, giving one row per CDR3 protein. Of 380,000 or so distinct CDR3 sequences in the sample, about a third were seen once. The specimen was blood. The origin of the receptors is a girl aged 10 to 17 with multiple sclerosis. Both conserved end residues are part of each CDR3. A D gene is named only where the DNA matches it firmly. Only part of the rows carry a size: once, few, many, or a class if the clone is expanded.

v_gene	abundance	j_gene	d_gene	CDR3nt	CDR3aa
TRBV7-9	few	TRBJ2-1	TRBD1	TGTGCCAGCAGCTCCTACCGGGACAGGGGCTCCAATGAGCAGTTCTTC	CASSSYRDRGSNEQFF
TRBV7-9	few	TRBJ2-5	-	TGTGCCAGCAGCAAGGGGGACCACACCGAGACCCAGTACTTC	CASSKGDHTETQYF
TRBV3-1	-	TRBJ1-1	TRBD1	TGTGCCAGCAACCCTTCGGACAGGGGCACTGAAGCTTTCTTT	CASNPSDRGTEAFF
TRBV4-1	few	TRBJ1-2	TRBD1	TGCGCCAGCAGCCAAGGGGCCCGGGACAGGGGGGCGCGTGGCTACACCTTC	CASSQGARDRGARGYTF
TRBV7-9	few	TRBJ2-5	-	TGTGCCAGCAGCGCCATCCAGACCGCGCAAGAGACCCAGTACTTC	CASSAIQTAQETQYF
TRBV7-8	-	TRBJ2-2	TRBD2	TGTGCCAGCAGCTTAACTAGCGGAGTGAACACCGGGGAGCTGTTTTTT	CASSLTSGVNTGELFF
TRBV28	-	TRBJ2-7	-	TGTGCCAGCGTCGCTGGGGCATCTCCCTACGAGCAGTACTTC	CASVAGASPYEQYF
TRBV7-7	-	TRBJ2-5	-	TGTGCTAGCAGCCTCCAATGGGAGGAGACCCAGTACTTC	CASSLQWEETQYF
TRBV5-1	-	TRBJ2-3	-	TGCGCCAGCAGGAGACAGGAGGGGTTTAGGACAGATACGCAGTATTTT	CASRRQEGFRTDTQYF
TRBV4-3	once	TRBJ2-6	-	TGCGCCAGCAGCCAATCTGGGGCCAACGTCCCGACTTTC	CASSQSGANVPTF
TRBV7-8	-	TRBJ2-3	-	TGTGCCAGCAGCTTAGGGAGGGGTCCAGATACGCAGTATTTT	CASSLGRGPDTQYF
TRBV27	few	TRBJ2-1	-	TGTGCCAGCAGCTCTAACCACAATGAGCAGTTCTTC	CASSSNHNEQFF
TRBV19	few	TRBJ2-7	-	TGTGCCAGTAGTAGACAGGACTCCTACGAGCAGTACTTC	CASSRQDSYEQYF
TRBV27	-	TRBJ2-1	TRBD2	TGTGCCAGCAGTTTTAGAGGGACAGGTCGATCAGGACTAGCGGCTAATGAGCAGTTCTTC	CASSFRGTGRSGLAANEQFF
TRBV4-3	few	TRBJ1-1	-	TGCGCCAGCAGCCAAAACAGGGTGGGTGAAGCTTTCTTT	CASSQNRVGEAFF
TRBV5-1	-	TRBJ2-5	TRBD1	TGCGCCAGCACCTTGGGTGGGACAGGGGGAGAGACCCAGTACTTC	CASTLGGTGGETQYF
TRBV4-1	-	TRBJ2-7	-	TGCGCCAGCAGCCGCACCCTCAGGATTACCTCCTACGAGCAGTACTTC	CASSRTLRITSYEQYF
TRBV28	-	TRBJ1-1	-	TGTGCCAGCAGTTTCGACAGGATGAACACTGAAGCTTTCTTT	CASSFDRMNTEAFF
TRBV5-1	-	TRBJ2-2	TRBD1	TGCGCCAGCACGCCGGGACAGCTAAGCACCGGGGAGCTGTTTTTT	CASTPGQLSTGELFF
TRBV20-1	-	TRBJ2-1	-	TGCAGTGCGCACCTCGCTGGCCAGAACGCCTACAATGAGCAGTTCTTC	CSAHLAGQNAYNEQFF
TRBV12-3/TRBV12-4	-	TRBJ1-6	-	TGTGCCAGCAGTTCCCGCCTGGAGGGCTCACCCCTCCACTTT	CASSSRLEGSPLHF
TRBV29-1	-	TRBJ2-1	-	TGCAGTGGGTGGCTAGCTGACACCAATGAGCAGTTCTTC	CSGWLADTNEQFF
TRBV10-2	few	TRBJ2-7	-	TGCGCCAGCAGTGAGTCGCGAGGGGTAGGGCCCTACGAGCAGTACTTC	CASSESRGVGPYEQYF
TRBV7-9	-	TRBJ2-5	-	TGTGCCAGCAGCTGGGGACAACAGGGCGGTCCGTACTTC	CASSWGQQGGPYF
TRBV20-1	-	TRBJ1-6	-	TGCAGTGCTGAGAGGACAGATATTAATTCACCCCTCCACTTT	CSAERTDINSPLHF
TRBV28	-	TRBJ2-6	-	TGTGCCACCTTAAGGGTCTCTGGGGCCAACGTCCTGACTTTC	CATLRVSGANVLTF
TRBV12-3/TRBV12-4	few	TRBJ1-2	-	TGTGCCAGCAGGCGCCTCCCCGCGGGGGGCTACACCTTC	CASRRLPAGGYTF